The 32 T cell receptor beta chains below were found in one sample sequenced in a study of T-cell memory formation after mild COVID-19. TCRdb re-called the 5' RACE reads with MiXCR, one entry per CDR3 protein. The profile covers hundreds of thousands of distinct CDR3 sequences, with approximately 15% appearing a single time and around 23% taken by the ten largest. Sequencing was performed on PBMCs or a T cell subset sorted from them (not recorded which). The receptor source for this set is a man aged 18 to 35 who had mild COVID-19 (a few samples of this study predate the infection). Cell type and time point are not known.

This clonotype has just a few counts. V is TRBV4-2 and J is TRBJ2-5, with TRBD1 identical over 8 bases. V gave up 3 bases and J gave up 3 bases; unmatched junction bases: 15. CDR1 and CDR2 from the germline V gene are LGHNA and YNFKEQ. This CDR3 region has 18 residues. The CDR3 loop reads CASSHLRGTTGEEETQYF. CDR3 bases: TGTGCCAGCAGCCATCTCCGCGGGACGACAGGGGAGGAAGAGACCCAGTACTTC.

The chain joins TRBV2 to TRBJ2-7; no reliable D call. V was shortened by 2 bases and J by 3 bases, with 5 bases between the two germline ends. CDR3 length equals 12 residues. Germline V gene sequence: CDR1 SNHLY, CDR2 FYNNEI. CDR3: CASSEHSYEQYV. The DNA for the CDR3 is TGTGCCAGCAGTGAACACAGCTACGAGCAGTACGTC.

The chain recombines TRBV12-3 or TRBV12-4 with TRBJ2-2; D remains unclear. V was shortened by 6 bases and J by 2 bases, with 13 bases between the two germline ends. The CDR3 spans 15 residues. The CDR3 coding sequence is TGTGCCAGCAGAGCCGACACATACAACACCGGGGAGCTGTTTTTT. Protein sequence: CASRADTYNTGELFF.

The rearrangement links TRBV4-3 to TRBJ1-2; TRBD1 matches 7 bases. Trimming removed 3 bases from V and 4 bases from J; junction bases left unmatched: 11. Germline loops: CDR1 LGHNA, CDR2 YSLEER. This CDR3 has 16 amino acids. CDR3 protein: CASSQETGARVYGYTF. The CDR3 DNA reads TGCGCCAGCAGCCAGGAAACAGGGGCGCGGGTCTATGGCTACACCTTC.

J is TRBJ2-3 and V is TRBV7-9, with D maybe TRBD2 (6 bases). This CDR3 has 13 amino acids. V dropped 10 bases and J dropped 4 bases, with 15 bases sitting between them. The germline V gene has CDR1 SEHNR and CDR2 FQNEAQ (reference sequence). CDR3: CATERAVPDTQYF. In DNA, the CDR3 is TGTGCCACCGAGCGGGCTGTACCAGATACGCAGTATTTT.

There are many counts of this clonotype. V and J are TRBV28 and TRBJ1-2; TRBD1 matches 7 bases. The germline gives CDR1 MDHEN, CDR2 SYDVKM. The CDR3 is 13 amino acids. V shed 4 bases, J shed 4 bases, and the junction held 3 bases outside the gene matches. The CDR3 bases are TGTGCCAGCAGTTCAAAGGGGGCCTATGGCTACACCTTC. Residues: CASSSKGAYGYTF.

The CDR3 loop reads CASKGAHRGQPQHF. Here the CDR3 DNA reads TGTGCCAGCAAGGGGGCCCACCGTGGTCAGCCCCAGCATTTT. This chain joins TRBV28 and TRBJ1-5, with 7 bases fitting TRBD1. CDR1 is MDHEN and CDR2 is SYDVKM in the germline V gene. J was trimmed by 6 bases and V by 7 bases; bases with no gene match: 9. The CDR3 is 14 residues long.

The CDR3 nucleotides read TGTGCCAGCAGCCCACAGGGGCCCTCTGGAAACACCATATATTTT. This sequence encodes CASSPQGPSGNTIYF. This chain uses TRBV7-2 with TRBJ1-3, with 7 bases aligning to TRBD1. The germline CDR1 and CDR2 sequences are SGHTA and FQGNSA. This CDR3 spans 15 amino acids. V trimming: 5 bases; J trimming: 0 bases; junction bases outside the gene matches: 4. The full variable domain, with the rest looked up from reference TRBV7-2 and TRBJ1-3, is GAGVSQSPSNKVTEKGKDVELRCDPISGHTALYWYRQSLGQGLEFLIYFQGNSAPDKSGLPSDRFSAERTGGSVSTLTIQRTQQEDSAVYLCASSPQGPSGNTIYFGEGSWLTVV.

This sequence joins TRBV24-1 and TRBJ1-2; possibly TRBD1 for D (6 bases). Germline-derived CDR1 and CDR2 are KGHDR and SFDVKD. The CDR3 has 13 residues. Trimming took off 7 bases at V and 4 bases at J, with 12 bases between the two ends. CDR3 in amino acids: CATSSDSPYGYTF. As DNA, the CDR3 is TGTGCCACCAGCTCGGACAGTCCCTATGGCTACACCTTC.

CDR3 sequence reads: CAIIRDSPDTQYF. CDR3 nucleotides: TGTGCCATCATAAGGGATAGTCCAGATACGCAGTATTTT. The chain carries TRBV10-3 and TRBJ2-3; D unresolved. CDR1 is ENHRY and CDR2 is SYGVKD in the germline V gene. The CDR3 has 13 amino acids. V gave up 7 bases and J gave up 4 bases, with 12 bases separating them.

This clonotype was observed at least ten times. The chain joins TRBV7-3 to TRBJ2-1; TRBD1 aligns across 7 bases. V shed 4 bases, J shed 5 bases, and the junction held 2 bases outside the gene matches. Per the germline V gene, CDR1 is SGHTA and CDR2 is FQGTGA. This CDR3 region has 13 residues. CDR3 DNA: TGTGCCAGCAGCTCGGGACAGCACAATGAGCAGTTCTTC. Its protein is CASSSGQHNEQFF. Based on the CDR3 plus reference TRBV7-3 and TRBJ2-1, the full variable domain is GAGVSQTPSNKVTEKGKYVELRCDPISGHTALYWYRQSLGQGPEFLIYFQGTGAADDSGLPNDRFFAVRPEGSVSTLKIQRTERGDSAVYLCASSSGQHNEQFFGPGTRLTVL.

V gene TRBV30 combines with J gene TRBJ2-4; D is unresolved. V lost 4 bases and J 0 bases, leaving 16 bases between the germline ends. Germline CDR1 is GTSNPN and CDR2 is SVGIG (reference sequence). The CDR3 spans 16 residues. The CDR3 bases are TGTGCCTGGACCCCCGGGTCCTATCTAGCCAAAAACATTCAGTACTTC. Its translation: CAWTPGSYLAKNIQYF.

The chain has TRBV4-2 and TRBJ2-1; TRBD1 agrees at 8 bases. Germline values: CDR1 LGHNA, CDR2 YNFKEQ. The CDR3 consists of 13 residues. V was pared by 4 bases and J by 10 bases, with 6 bases of the junction left unmatched. CDR3 region: CASSPRRDREQFF. CDR3 coding DNA: TGTGCCAGCAGCCCCCGCCGGGACAGGGAGCAGTTCTTC.

The genes are TRBV20-1 and TRBJ2-1; the match to TRBD1 covers 8 bases. Germline CDR1 and CDR2: DFQATT and SNEGSKA (reference sequence). The CDR3 contains 14 residues. The CDR3 reads CRAASRDRTDEQFF. In DNA form, the CDR3 reads TGCAGAGCCGCGTCCCGGGACAGGACCGATGAGCAGTTCTTC.

The chain has TRBV5-1 and TRBJ2-1; TRBD2 agrees at 12 bases. The CDR3 has 17 amino acids. Trimming at V came to 4 bases and at J to 10 bases, leaving 15 bases not matched to a gene. Germline values: CDR1 SGHRS, CDR2 YFSETQ. The CDR3 reads CASSPQASGGARYEQFF. In DNA form, the CDR3 reads TGCGCCAGCAGCCCCCAGGCTAGCGGGGGGGCCAGATACGAGCAGTTCTTC.

The chain is built from TRBV7-9 and TRBJ2-5; D may match TRBD1 or TRBD2 (5 bases each). In germline, CDR1 is SEHNR, CDR2 FQNEAQ (reference sequence). The V end lost 5 bases, the J end lost 7 bases, and 17 bases lay between the germline ends. The CDR3 spans 14 residues. The CDR3 sequence: CASSIWDGRGTQYF. CDR3 DNA sequence: TGTGCCAGCAGCATATGGGACGGCCGGGGGACCCAGTACTTC.

The chain combines TRBV5-6 with TRBJ1-1; D not resolved. CDR1 and CDR2 from the germline V gene are SGHDT and YYEEEE. The ends were cut back, 5 bases at V and 1 base at J, with 12 bases in the middle. This CDR3 contains 14 residues. Written as DNA, the CDR3 is TGTGCCAGCAGTATTCTCGGGCGGAACACTGAAGCTTTCTTT. Encoded protein: CASSILGRNTEAFF.

This clonotype was recorded a few times. This rearrangement joins TRBV9 to TRBJ2-5; the match to TRBD2 covers 7 bases. Germline V gene sequence: CDR1 SGDLS, CDR2 YYNGEE. V trimming: 0 bases; J trimming: 6 bases; junction bases outside the gene matches: 5. This CDR3 region has 14 residues. The CDR3 sequence: CASSVERGSKTQYF. CDR3 in DNA: TGTGCCAGCAGCGTAGAGCGGGGTTCGAAGACCCAGTACTTC.

The chain couples TRBV5-1 to TRBJ2-7; tentative D call: TRBD2 (5 bases). The CDR3 length is 14 residues. Germline loops: CDR1 SGHRS, CDR2 YFSETQ. V dropped 0 bases and J dropped 6 bases, with 13 bases sitting between them. The CDR3 here is CASSLASEGGEQYV. In DNA form, the CDR3 reads TGCGCCAGCAGCTTGGCCAGCGAGGGTGGCGAGCAGTACGTC.

The chain has TRBV20-1 and TRBJ2-3, with 12 bases lining up with TRBD2. The CDR3 is 15 residues long. After removal of 2 bases from V and 3 bases from J, the junction contained 3 bases not matched to a gene. Germline V gene data show CDR1 as DFQATT and CDR2 as SNEGSKA (reference sequence). CDR3 sequence (DNA): TGCAGTGCTAGAACGCTAGCGGGGGGGACAGATACGCAGTATTTT. Protein sequence: CSARTLAGGTDTQYF.

This clonotype was seen at least ten times. The chain employs TRBV12-3 or TRBV12-4 and TRBJ2-7; D is undetermined. The germline V and J ends were trimmed by 2 bases and 3 bases, with 8 bases remaining between them. The CDR3 has 13 residues. The DNA for the CDR3 is TGTGCCAGCAGTTTAACAGAGTTCTACGAGCAGTACTTC. Translation gives CASSLTEFYEQYF.

This chain links TRBV3-1 with TRBJ2-1; TRBD1 is a possible D gene (5 bases). In germline, CDR1 is LGHDT, CDR2 YNNKEL (reference sequence). The CDR3 has 15 amino acids. Trimming took off 4 bases at V and 6 bases at J, with 16 bases between the two ends. CDR3: CASSRGLGLANEQFF. In nucleotides, the CDR3 is TGTGCCAGCAGCCGGGGTTTGGGGCTCGCCAATGAGCAGTTCTTC.

A few counts support this clonotype. The chain is built from TRBV6-5 and TRBJ2-5; no reliable D call. Germline CDR1 and CDR2: MNHEY and SVGAGI. The CDR3 covers 13 residues. V dropped 0 bases and J dropped 9 bases, with 11 bases sitting between them. The CDR3 DNA follows: TGTGCCAGCAGTTACTCGTTCGAGGTGTCCCAGTACTTC. It codes for CASSYSFEVSQYF.

The chain is built from TRBV5-1 and TRBJ1-1; a possible D gene is TRBD1 (6 bases). The V and J ends lost 3 bases and 4 bases respectively, with 16 bases between them. Per germline, CDR1 SGHRS and CDR2 YFSETQ. The CDR3 has 15 amino acids. For the CDR3, the DNA is TGCGCCAGCAGCTCCCCGCCAGGGGTAGGCACTGAAGCTTTCTTT. Translated, it gives CASSSPPGVGTEAFF.

This clonotype has just a few counts. The chain employs TRBV5-1 and TRBJ1-1; D possibly corresponds to TRBD1 (5 bases). Trimming took 0 bases from V and 4 from J, leaving 10 bases between them. The CDR3 spans 14 residues. Germline loops: CDR1 SGHRS, CDR2 YFSETQ. Here the CDR3 reads CASSLDRRGTEAFF. In DNA form, the CDR3 reads TGCGCCAGCAGCTTGGACAGGAGGGGCACTGAAGCTTTCTTT.

The chain is built from TRBV6-2 or TRBV6-3 and TRBJ2-3; 9 nucleotides align to TRBD2. The CDR3 totals 16 residues. The J segment lost 2 bases and the V segment lost 5 bases, leaving 8 bases of the junction unmatched. Per germline, CDR1 MNHEY and CDR2 SVGEGT. The DNA for the CDR3 is TGTGCCAGCAGTCCTCCCGAGCGGGGGGACACAGATACGCAGTATTTT. This gives the protein CASSPPERGDTDTQYF.

The CDR3 here is CASSFKDRAPNTQYF. The CDR3 DNA sequence: TGTGCCAGCAGCTTCAAGGACAGGGCCCCGAATACGCAGTATTTT. The gene calls are TRBV7-9 and TRBJ2-3; 8 nucleotides align to TRBD1. V trimming: 3 bases; J trimming: 7 bases; junction bases outside the gene matches: 9. The CDR3 has 15 residues. Looked up from germline, CDR1 is SEHNR and CDR2 is FQNEAQ (reference sequence).

V and J are TRBV6-7 and TRBJ2-7, with TRBD2 as a possible D gene (5 bases). TRBV6-7 is an ORF, with its function uncertain. V was cut by 5 bases and J by 6 bases, with 11 bases left in between. This CDR3 has 12 residues. As DNA, the CDR3 is TGTGCCAGCAGTCTCCCCCGGGGCGAGCAGTACTTC. It is translated as CASSLPRGEQYF.

The gene calls are TRBV18 and TRBJ2-3; no clear D. V lost 1 base to trimming and J lost 0 bases, with 5 bases between them. The CDR3 has 14 residues. Germline V gives CDR1 KGHSH, CDR2 LQKENI. CDR3 in amino acids: CASSPLQSTDTQYF. The CDR3 coding sequence is TGTGCCAGCTCACCACTCCAGAGCACAGATACGCAGTATTTT.

V and J are TRBV5-1 and TRBJ1-2; D possibly corresponds to TRBD1 (6 bases). The CDR3 sequence is 15 residues long. The V end was cut by 3 bases, the J end by 1 base, with 13 bases between. Germline CDR1 and CDR2: SGHRS and YFSETQ. For the CDR3, the DNA is TGCGCCAGCAGCTCTTTACAGGGAGATAACTATGGCTACACCTTC. Translated: CASSSLQGDNYGYTF.

This clonotype turned up a few times. The chain has TRBV28 and TRBJ2-7; TRBD2 agrees at 7 bases. Germline V CDR1 and CDR2: MDHEN, SYDVKM. V lost 5 bases, J lost 0 bases, and 7 bases stayed unmatched. The length of the CDR3 is 15 residues. In DNA, the CDR3 is TGTGCCAGCAGTCCCCGAGGGAGGGGCTCCTACGAGCAGTACGTC. Residues: CASSPRGRGSYEQYV.

In its sample, this clonotype was seen many times. The genes are TRBV7-6 and TRBJ1-5; 7 bases fit TRBD1. J was trimmed by 4 bases and V by 5 bases; bases with no gene match: 8. The CDR3 loop spans 15 amino acids. Germline loops: CDR1 SGHVS, CDR2 FNYEAQ. In nucleotides, the CDR3 is TGTGCCAGCAGCCCCAGGACAGGACGTAATCAGCCCCAGCATTTT. This gives the protein CASSPRTGRNQPQHF.